This TCR beta chain appears in the sequencing data of a study of cytotoxic CD8 clonotypes in ibrutinib-treated CLL. Sequencing used immunoSEQ multiplex PCR; TCRdb keeps in-frame clones, though not all of them. The sample holds approximately 120,000 clones, roughly 57% seen once. Worth noting for this clone: The antigen is unknown.

The J segment lost 5 bases and the V segment lost 5 bases, leaving 9 bases of the junction unmatched. This CDR3 is 15 amino acids long. Germline V CDR1 and CDR2: MNHEY, SVGAGI. Points from the study as a whole: Treatment left the uncommon public clonotypes either contracted or stable in frequency.

The specimen was PBMCs, collected after 24 months of ibrutinib treatment. The chain combines TRBV6-5 with TRBJ1-1, with 9 bases matching TRBD1. The receptor was derived from a human donor with chronic lymphocytic leukemia. CDR3 nucleotide sequence: TGTGCCAGCAGTGTTCTAACAGGGGGCGGTACTGAAGCTTTCTTT. Residues: CASSVLTGGGTEAFF.